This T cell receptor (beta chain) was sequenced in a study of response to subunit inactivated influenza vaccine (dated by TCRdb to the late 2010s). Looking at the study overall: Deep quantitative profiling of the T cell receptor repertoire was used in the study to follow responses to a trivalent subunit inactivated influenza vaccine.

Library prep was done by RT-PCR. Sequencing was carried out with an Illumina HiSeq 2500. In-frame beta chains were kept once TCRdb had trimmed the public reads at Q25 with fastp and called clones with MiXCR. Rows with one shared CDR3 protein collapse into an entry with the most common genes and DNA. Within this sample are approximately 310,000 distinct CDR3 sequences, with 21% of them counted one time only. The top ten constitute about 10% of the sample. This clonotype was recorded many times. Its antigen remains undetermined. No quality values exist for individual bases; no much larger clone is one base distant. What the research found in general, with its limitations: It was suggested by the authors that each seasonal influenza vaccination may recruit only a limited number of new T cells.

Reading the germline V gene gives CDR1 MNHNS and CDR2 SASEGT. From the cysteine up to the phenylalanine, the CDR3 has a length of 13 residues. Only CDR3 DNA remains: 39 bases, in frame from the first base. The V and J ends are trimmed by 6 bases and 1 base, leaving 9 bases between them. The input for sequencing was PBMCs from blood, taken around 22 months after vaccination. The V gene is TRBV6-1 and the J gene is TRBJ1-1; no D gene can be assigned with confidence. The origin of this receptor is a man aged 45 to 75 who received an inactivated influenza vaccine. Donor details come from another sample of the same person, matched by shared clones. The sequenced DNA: TGTGCCAGCAGAGATACTGGGAACACTGAAGCTTTCTTT. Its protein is CASRDTGNTEAFF.